Sequencing of this TCR beta chain was carried out in a study of cytomegalovirus exposure and HLA in healthy donors (dated by TCRdb to the late 2010s). With regard to the full study: According to an earlier analysis of 550 to 700 of the donors, some 180 million T cells yielded some 110 million unique TCR beta sequences and approximately 280 Gb of sequence data. In addition to the first cohort of 650 to 800 subjects, a separate validation cohort of about 120 different subjects was used. In the later analysis, no new phenotypic data were used to find candidate immune exposures; instead, reliance was placed on TCR beta sequences and their occurrence across donors. To predict cytomegalovirus infection status, the study brought together high-throughput TCR immunosequencing, statistical association of individual TCRs with disease status, and machine learning. A handful of DR-DQ haplotypes were handled as single units for association and clustering because linkage in the cohort was strong. In a later genetic analysis, genome-wide SNP genotypes for about three fifths of the 666 donors were used, and that subset was treated as a discovery cohort. Both class I and class II loci were covered by HLA typing, at four-digit resolution. Every discovery cohort repertoire had been produced on one sequencing platform. Of the roughly 400 genotyped donors, approximately 81% were placed in the genetic ancestry cluster associated with self-reported Caucasian donors. The T cell repertoires of 550 to 850 subjects were profiled by immunosequencing and related to cytomegalovirus serostatus. Donor age, sex, ethnicity and CMV serostatus were compiled alongside the repertoire data. Typing coverage varied by locus: 629-630 donors for A, B, C, DRB1 and DQB1; approximately 520 for DQA1; around 570 for DPA1; roughly 450 for DPB1. An earlier analysis of 587 of the donors applied high-throughput TCR beta sequencing to assess whether each TCR beta V gene segment acted as functional or pseudogenic. The study was designed to test whether signatures of past pathogen exposure could be identified by cataloging public T cell receptors. A later analysis re-analyzed previously published TCR beta repertoires from 660 or so donors and added high-resolution HLA genotyping to study TCR occurrence patterns. An early release that covered roughly 600 HLA-typed donors contained about 300 gigabases of sequencing data and 75 million to 100 million unique TCR sequences. Among around 400 genotyped donors of the cohort, an average of approximately 240,000 unique TCR beta nucleotide sequences were sequenced per donor, roughly 18% of them non-productive. Overall study outcomes, separate from this receptor: A further reported finding was that TCR beta sequences accurately predicted the HLA-A and HLA-B alleles for most subjects in the first cohort. An earlier analysis of some 590 of the donors showed that most TCR beta V segments appeared in productive rearrangements either about 87% or about 30% of the time, which broadly matched IMGT annotations. A few of the identified cytomegalovirus-associated TCR beta chains were confirmed in vitro to be specific for cytomegalovirus antigens. According to a later analysis, parvovirus B19, influenza, CMV and Epstein-Barr virus appeared linked to several top co-occurrence clusters. In a later analysis, over 15,000 TCR beta sequences were associated with specific HLA alleles at a false discovery rate of 0.05. According to a later genetic analysis, donors in an Asian-associated ancestry cluster had fewer N-insertions in productive TCRs than the approximately 700-donor mean. Some IMGT-functional V segments, including TRBV6-2 and TRBV6-3, could not be distinguished by the 87-base-pair reads and were therefore excluded. A total of 150 to 200 TCR beta chains were listed by the study as associated with cytomegalovirus. In a later analysis, HLA-associated TCR beta chains showed more clonal expansion and lower generation probabilities than non-associated chains that were equally common. Linkage disequilibrium might explain the correlated functional status among segregating V segments, but an unknown experimental factor could not be excluded. Roughly uniform sequencing depth across donors was assumed in presence/absence analyses, although this assumption may not hold. The classifier was reported to diagnose cytomegalovirus status with high specificity and sensitivity in both the original and validation cohorts. A later analysis found that most CMV-associated TCR beta chains appeared HLA-restricted, with HLA associations seemingly driven largely by CMV exposure. When HLA alleles, especially DR and DQ, strongly co-occurred, attributing TCR associations to individual alleles was difficult. According to the authors, the approach could potentially be generalized to other disease states and immunological phenotypes. The only immune exposure information available for the cohort was CMV serostatus. In a later genetic analysis, a missense DCLRE1C variant was associated with V-gene and J-gene trimming of TCR beta chains, and the association was replicated in an independent cohort. A group of highly shared sequence variants was considered likely to be a technical artifact of the sequencing pipeline. Only TCR beta chains were sequenced in this cohort, and the absence of alpha or paired-chain data limited detectable features. In a later analysis, TCR association rates were found to vary across HLA loci, with the most associated TCRs seen for DRB1 alleles and the fewest for HLA-C alleles. The earlier analysis of around 600 of the donors excluded roughly 17 rarely observed V segments, including chromosome 9 orphons, because counts were too low. Because HLA typing was unavailable for some donors at each locus, only the typed subset was used in association tests. Most TCR sequences were seen in very few donors, while some public TCRs were found in many individuals.

In the germline V gene, CDR1 corresponds to SGHDN and CDR2 to FVKESK. Germline trimming amounts to 4 bases on V and 0 bases on J, with 7 as the count of junction bases outside the gene matches. CDR3 length: 16 amino acids, cysteine to phenylalanine. Just CDR3 DNA is preserved here, 48 bases in frame from base 1. For this clone: Its antigen specificity is not known. There are no base qualities to consult, and no much larger clone falls within one base.

Libraries were built with the immunoSEQ multiplex PCR assay. The multiplex PCR relied on a mix of 60 forward primers for TCR Vbeta segments and 13 reverse primers for TCR Jbeta segments. The CDR3 region of rearranged TCR beta genes was amplified from genomic DNA with a multiplex PCR assay. On the Illumina HiSeq System, the amplified TCR beta libraries were sequenced as 87-base-pair reads. As for the original processing: In a later analysis, tens of millions of unique TCR beta chains were counted across the approximately 640 repertoires, and roughly 11 million of these chains were shared by at least two donors. Raw reads were error-corrected and collapsed into unique sequences with a nearest-neighbor algorithm that merged closely related sequences to remove PCR and sequencing errors. Alignment of CDR3 sequences to IMGT reference sequences was used to assign V, D and J gene segments. For a sequence to be retained, a match of at least six nucleotides was required to both a V gene segment and a J gene segment. A rearrangement counted as productive if the CDR3 had no stop codons and remained in frame with V and J, and every other rearrangement counted as non-productive. CDR3 was defined according to IMGT convention as the region running from the second conserved V-encoded cysteine to the conserved J-encoded phenylalanine. The earlier analysis of roughly 590 of the donors excluded any sequence lacking an unambiguous match to a single V gene segment. In an earlier analysis of approximately 550 of the donors, V segments were called functional above 56.7% productive rearrangements and were called segregating when the between-donor standard deviation exceeded 5%. A statistical classification framework was built for diagnosing cytomegalovirus status from the catalog of TCR beta chain sequences. In a later analysis, TCR nucleotide sequences were compared against IMGT/GENE-DB human TR gene sequences so that V and J genes could be assigned. A later analysis assigned CDR3 sequences and most-parsimonious VDJ recombination scenarios with the TCRdist pipeline. In a later analysis, every TCR beta chain was defined by the combination of its CDR3 amino acid sequence and its V-gene family, and reads without a unique V-gene family were dropped. To address suspected cross-contamination and a sequencing artifact, a later analysis removed over 500 highly shared, low-generation-probability nucleotide sequences. For each public chain, a later analysis derived a clonal expansion index from normalized ranks of inferred template counts within each repertoire. In a later analysis, generation probabilities were computed with a VDJ recombination model fitted to out-of-frame rearrangements, and the resulting probabilities were checked against IGoR. In a later analysis, TCR-TCR, TCR-HLA and TCR-CMV co-occurrence was scored with hypergeometric tests, and a repertoire-size bias correction was applied to TCR pairs. False discovery rates were estimated in a later analysis by permuting HLA or CMV assignments 20 times. In a later analysis, co-occurring TCRs were grouped using DBSCAN, and TCRdist sequence similarity was added for clustering within HLA-allele-positive subsets. Repertoires with fewer than 30,000 or more than 120,000 public chains, plus five repertoires with anomalous nucleotide sharing, were excluded from co-occurrence clustering. TCRdb mirrors the immuneACCESS table, restricted to in-frame sequences. Some clones are absent from its copies; in checked studies, under half trace to an unresolved V gene, and the reason for the others is unknown. The DNA was the basis for D and trimming; V, J and clone size are from that table. The sample records roughly 130,000 clones, more than 60% of which are singletons. The ten largest account for 6.5% of the sample.

The cohort consisted of some 670 healthy bone marrow donors. At the time of sampling, every cohort member was nominally healthy, though immune exposures that went unrecorded were likely present. The donor was CMV seronegative and was included in the group of under 450 seronegative cohort members. A peripheral blood sample was collected from each donor, and TCR beta sequencing was performed on peripheral blood mononuclear cells. Genomic DNA extraction from the blood cell samples was performed with the Qiagen DNeasy Blood Extraction Kit. The specimen was PBMCs. Here the chain combines TRBV14 and TRBJ1-1; TRBD1 agrees with 8 junctional bases. The clonotype originates from a woman aged 55-69 years in good health and CMV-seronegative. Here the CDR3 is given as CASSRRTGLMNTEAFF. DNA sequence: TGTGCCAGCAGCCGCCGGACAGGGCTCATGAACACTGAAGCTTTCTTT.